The 32 T cell receptor beta chains presented below share a single source sample, sequenced in a study of blood T cell repertoires in COVID-19. Profiled with immunoSEQ multiplex PCR; TCRdb holds only in-frame clones, not every one. The top ten clones hold 3% to 3.5% of a sample with about 200,000 clones, 84% of them seen once. Material for sequencing was PBMCs or T cells enriched from blood (not recorded which). Source of these receptors: a woman aged 30 to 39 who had been exposed to COVID-19.

The chain combines TRBV7-3 with TRBJ2-5; 10 nucleotides line up with TRBD2. Trimming took 2 bases from V and 2 from J; bases not matched to a gene: 5. Per the germline V gene, CDR1 is SGHTA and CDR2 is FQGTGA. This CDR3 is built from 16 residues. In DNA form, the CDR3 reads TGTGCCAGCAGCTTAGGCCCAGCGGGGGGGCAAGAGACCCAGTACTTC. Encoded protein: CASSLGPAGGQETQYF.

The chain employs TRBV4-1 and TRBJ1-5; 8 nucleotides agree with TRBD1. Per germline, CDR1 MGHRA and CDR2 YSYEKL. The ends lost 1 base at V and 11 bases at J; junction bases unmatched: 13. This CDR3 is built from 16 residues. In DNA, the CDR3 is TGCGCCAGCAGCCAAGTTCCGGACAGGGCACTTTATTCCCAGCATTTT. Translating it yields CASSQVPDRALYSQHF.

The chain carries TRBV20-1 and TRBJ2-7; D is possibly TRBD1 (6 bases). The CDR3 loop spans 14 amino acids. CDR1 and CDR2 (germline): DFQATT, SNEGSKA (reference sequence). Trimming took 3 bases from V and 1 from J, leaving 13 bases between them. The DNA for the CDR3 is TGCAGTGCTAGTACACAGGGAAAATCCTACGAGCAGTACTTC. Translation: CSASTQGKSYEQYF.

This rearrangement joins TRBV27 to TRBJ1-1, with 7 bases identical to TRBD1. The junction had 9 bases not matched to a gene; V was cut back by 5 bases and J by 6 bases. The CDR3 spans 14 residues. Germline CDR1 is MNHEY and CDR2 is SMNVEV (reference sequence). The CDR3 protein is CASSDGPTGAEAFF. Written as DNA, the CDR3 is TGTGCCAGCAGTGACGGACCCACAGGGGCTGAAGCTTTCTTT.

The rearrangement joins TRBV5-4 to TRBJ1-2; no firm D call. The CDR3 length is 14 residues. Per the germline V gene, CDR1 is SGHNT and CDR2 is YYREEE (reference sequence). V lost 4 bases, J lost 4 bases, and 14 bases lay in between. CDR3 in DNA: TGTGCCAGCAGCCGATCGGTACCGAGCTATGGCTACACCTTC. Translating gives CASSRSVPSYGYTF.

The chain combines TRBV19 with TRBJ1-5; 7 bases map to TRBD1. The J segment lost 5 bases and the V segment lost 4 bases, leaving 14 bases of the junction unmatched. The CDR3 covers 17 residues. Germline V gene data show CDR1 as LNHDA and CDR2 as SQIVND (reference sequence). CDR3 amino acids: CASSTDRVLTSDQPQHF. The CDR3 region has the DNA TGTGCCAGTAGTACAGACAGGGTACTCACGTCAGATCAGCCCCAGCATTTT.

This chain links TRBV19 with TRBJ1-2, with D hard to call. The CDR3 is made up of 13 amino acids. V was cut by 3 bases and J by 2 bases, with 7 bases left in between. Germline V gene sequence: CDR1 LNHDA, CDR2 SQIVND (reference sequence). The CDR3 sequence is CASSMPRNYGYTF. Written as DNA, the CDR3 is TGTGCCAGTAGTATGCCCCGGAACTATGGCTACACCTTC.

In its sample, this clone was seen once. The J gene is TRBJ2-5, the V gene TRBV5-4; TRBD1 agrees at 8 bases. From germline, CDR1 is SGHNT and CDR2 YYREEE (reference sequence). V lost 4 bases and J lost 4; bases outside the gene matches: 9. This CDR3 is 15 amino acids long. Here the CDR3 DNA reads TGTGCCAGCAGCCCACGACAGGGGCTTTTAGAGACCCAGTACTTC. Amino acid sequence: CASSPRQGLLETQYF.

The CDR3 nucleotides read TGTGCCAGCAGCGAGGGGGCGCACACGAGGCCCCAGCATTTT. The encoded protein is CASSEGAHTRPQHF. The chain employs TRBV9 and TRBJ1-5; 7 bases fit TRBD1. Trimming cost V 3 bases and J 9 bases; bases outside gene matches: 9. CDR3 length: 14 amino acids. The V gene's germline CDR1 is SGDLS and CDR2 YYNGEE.

The V call is TRBV19, the J call TRBJ1-6, with D maybe TRBD1 (6 bases). Trimming removed 4 bases from V and 5 bases from J, with 18 bases in between. This CDR3 is 17 amino acids long. Germline lookup yields CDR1 LNHDA and CDR2 SQIVND (reference sequence). In DNA, the CDR3 is TGTGCCAGTAGTACCGGGCCTTTCAAGGGGGATAATTCACCCCTCCACTTT. This sequence encodes CASSTGPFKGDNSPLHF.

This clone was recorded once. The chain carries TRBV4-3 and TRBJ2-1; 7 bases are a match to TRBD2. The CDR3 has 15 residues. Germline CDR1 and CDR2: LGHNA and YSLEER. V shed 1 base and J 7 bases; nucleotides not matched to a gene: 7. This CDR3 reads CASSQVFAGENEQFF. The CDR3, as DNA: TGCGCCAGCAGCCAAGTCTTTGCGGGGGAAAATGAGCAGTTCTTC.

This clone was detected only a few times. The V gene is TRBV5-1, the J gene TRBJ2-7; no definite D call. The ends were cut back, 0 bases at V and 1 base at J, with 8 bases in the middle. The germline V gene encodes CDR1 SGHRS and CDR2 YFSETQ. The CDR3 is made up of 14 amino acids. CDR3 sequence: CASSLVVSSYEQYF. The CDR3 coding sequence is TGCGCCAGCAGCTTGGTGGTTAGTTCCTACGAGCAGTACTTC. Supplemented by reference TRBV5-1 and TRBJ2-7, the full variable domain reads KAGVTQTPRYLIKTRGQQVTLSCSPISGHRSVSWYQQTPGQGLQFLFEYFSETQRNKGNFPGRFSGRQFSNSRSEMNVSTLELGDSALYLCASSLVVSSYEQYFGPGTRLTVT.

This clone was picked up a small number of times. The V and J genes are TRBV10-3 and TRBJ1-3, with D unresolved. The V gene's germline CDR1 is ENHRY and CDR2 SYGVKD. This CDR3 is 11 amino acids long. V was clipped by 10 bases and J by 7 bases, with 11 bases between them. As DNA, the CDR3 is TGTGCCACTGGTGGCGGGAACACCATATATTTT. This encodes CATGGGNTIYF.

The V gene is TRBV5-1, the J gene TRBJ1-1; possibly TRBD1 for D (6 bases). Germline lookup yields CDR1 SGHRS and CDR2 YFSETQ. The CDR3 loop spans 14 amino acids. The ends were cut back, 1 base at V and 4 bases at J, with 11 bases in the middle. The CDR3 reads CASSLSGGGTEAFF. In DNA, the CDR3 is TGCGCCAGCAGCTTGAGCGGGGGCGGCACTGAAGCTTTCTTT.

The chain employs TRBV27 and TRBJ1-1; 8 bases align to TRBD1. V lost 2 bases and J lost 11; bases outside the gene matches: 10. This CDR3 is built from 14 residues. Germline CDR1 reads MNHEY; CDR2 reads SMNVEV (reference sequence). The CDR3 sequence is CASSLKPTQGAAFF. DNA of the CDR3: TGTGCCAGCAGTTTAAAACCGACGCAGGGGGCGGCTTTCTTT.

The chain is built from TRBV7-9 and TRBJ1-2; perhaps TRBD1 as D (6 bases). From germline, CDR1 is SEHNR and CDR2 FQNEAQ (reference sequence). Trimming removed 5 bases at V and 8 bases at J, with 15 bases between. This CDR3 spans 13 amino acids. This chain's CDR3 is CASSVRTDYGYTF. CDR3 bases: TGTGCCAGCAGCGTACGGACAGATTACGGCTACACCTTC.

This chain joins TRBV5-1 and TRBJ1-6; 8 positions agree with TRBD1. The CDR3 length is 18 residues. Germline CDR1 is SGHRS and CDR2 is YFSETQ. V shed 1 base and J 0 bases; nucleotides not matched to a gene: 6. For the CDR3, the DNA is TGCGCCAGCAGCTTGCAGGGGGCACGCGACTCCTATAATTCACCCCTCCACTTT. Protein product: CASSLQGARDSYNSPLHF.

The chain recombines TRBV7-3 with TRBJ1-5, with 7 bases aligning to TRBD1. The CDR3 is 13 residues long. The germline CDR1 and CDR2 sequences are SGHTA and FQGTGA. J lost 6 bases, V lost 4 bases, and 3 bases had no gene match. The CDR3 here is CASSYDRAQPQHF. In DNA form, the CDR3 reads TGTGCCAGCAGCTACGACAGGGCTCAGCCCCAGCATTTT. The full variable domain, rest sourced from reference TRBV7-3 and TRBJ1-5, is GAGVSQTPSNKVTEKGKYVELRCDPISGHTALYWYRQSLGQGPEFLIYFQGTGAADDSGLPNDRFFAVRPEGSVSTLKIQRTERGDSAVYLCASSYDRAQPQHFGDGTRLSIL.

The chain is built from TRBV7-8 and TRBJ2-5; 12 nucleotides align to TRBD2. The CDR3 spans 16 residues. Germline V gene data show CDR1 as SGHVS and CDR2 as FQNEAQ. V dropped 5 bases and J dropped 4; count of bases not matched to a gene: 8. CDR3: CASSPPATSGGETQYF. CDR3 sequence (DNA): TGTGCCAGCAGCCCCCCGGCGACTAGCGGGGGAGAGACCCAGTACTTC.

V and J are TRBV27 and TRBJ1-5; D is possibly TRBD1 (6 bases). Germline V gene data show CDR1 as MNHEY and CDR2 as SMNVEV (reference sequence). The CDR3 length is 15 residues. Trimming took off 0 bases at V and 3 bases at J, with 9 bases between the two ends. The CDR3 DNA reads as TGTGCCAGCAGTTTATCAGGGGACATCAATCAGCCCCAGCATTTT. Protein: CASSLSGDINQPQHF.

This chain connects TRBV27 to TRBJ1-6; D perhaps matches TRBD1 (5 bases). The CDR3 runs to 15 residues. Germline CDR1 reads MNHEY; CDR2 reads SMNVEV (reference sequence). Trimming pared 5 bases from V and 9 bases from J, leaving 17 bases between. The CDR3 reads CASSTPGLGGSPLHF. CDR3 nucleotide sequence: TGTGCCAGCAGTACACCCGGGTTGGGGGGTTCACCCCTCCACTTT.

The chain links TRBV4-1 to TRBJ2-7; 10 nucleotides agree with TRBD2. CDR3 length: 15 amino acids. V gave up 5 bases and J gave up 5 bases; unmatched junction bases: 9. Germline CDR1 and CDR2: MGHRA and YSYEKL. The CDR3 coding sequence is TGCGCCAGCAGCAGAATAGCGGGGGGTTTAAACGAGCAGTACTTC. Residues: CASSRIAGGLNEQYF.

The rearrangement links TRBV9 to TRBJ1-5, with unresolved D. Germline CDR1 reads SGDLS; CDR2 reads YYNGEE. The V gene lost 4 bases and the J gene lost 7 bases, with 15 bases spanning the gap. This CDR3 is built from 14 residues. The CDR3 region is CASSPYGGHQPQHF. The CDR3 coding sequence is TGTGCCAGCAGCCCCTACGGCGGGCACCAGCCCCAGCATTTT. The variable domain in full, completed from reference TRBV9 and TRBJ1-5, reads DSGVTQTPKHLITATGQRVTLRCSPRSGDLSVYWYQQSLDQGLQFLIQYYNGEERAKGNILERFSAQQFPDLHSELNLSSLELGDSALYFCASSPYGGHQPQHFGDGTRLSIL.

This clone is medium-sized by share. This chain links TRBV2 with TRBJ2-7; 9 nucleotides match TRBD1. Germline V gives CDR1 SNHLY, CDR2 FYNNEI. J lost 2 bases, V lost 6 bases, and 5 bases had no gene match. The CDR3 covers 14 residues. The CDR3 is CASRPGTGPYEQYF. CDR3 DNA: TGTGCCAGCAGGCCCGGGACAGGGCCCTACGAGCAGTACTTC.

This clone has more than one count but fewer than ten. This chain connects TRBV2 to TRBJ1-2, with D unresolved. V lost 2 bases and J lost 8, with 6 bases in between. Germline values: CDR1 SNHLY, CDR2 FYNNEI. CDR3 length: 11 amino acids. Here the CDR3 reads CASSELLGYTF. In DNA, the CDR3 is TGTGCCAGCAGTGAACTACTAGGCTACACCTTC.

The rearrangement uses TRBV5-4 and TRBJ1-5, with 8 bases identical to TRBD1. CDR3 length: 14 residues. V shed 0 bases and J 5 bases; nucleotides not matched to a gene: 1. Germline V gene sequence: CDR1 SGHNT, CDR2 YYREEE (reference sequence). CDR3 nucleotides: TGTGCCAGCAGCTTGGACAGGGGGGATCAGCCCCAGCATTTT. This encodes CASSLDRGDQPQHF.

This chain connects TRBV3-1 (or the pseudogene TRBV3-2) to TRBJ1-5; D is possibly TRBD1 (6 bases). This CDR3 is built from 15 residues. Trimming removed 0 bases at V and 7 bases at J, with 13 bases between. Looked up from germline, CDR1 is LGHDT and CDR2 is YNNKEL (reference sequence). The CDR3, as DNA: TGTGCCAGCAGCCAAGACACAACAGGGCGGCAGCCCCAGCATTTT. Translating it yields CASSQDTTGRQPQHF.

The V call is TRBV28, the J call TRBJ2-7; TRBD1 aligns across 11 bases. The CDR3 totals 14 residues. V was clipped by 6 bases and J by 3 bases; unmatched bases: 4. Germline CDR1 and CDR2: MDHEN and SYDVKM. The CDR3 nucleotides read TGTGCCAGCAGAACCGGGACAGGGGGCTACGAGCAGTACTTC. It translates to CASRTGTGGYEQYF.

The CDR3 spells CASSPSGRDSTPAPLHF. DNA of the CDR3: TGTGCCAGCAGCCCATCGGGTCGGGACTCGACTCCGGCACCCCTCCACTTT. The chain combines TRBV21-1 with TRBJ1-6. TRBV21-1 is deemed a pseudogene. This CDR3 contains 17 residues.

The chain recombines TRBV7-9 with TRBJ1-2; 7 bases match TRBD1. This CDR3 comprises 15 residues. Losses at the gene ends were 8 bases for V and 5 bases for J; bases not matched to a gene: 14. Germline CDR1 reads SEHNR; CDR2 reads FQNEAQ (reference sequence). The CDR3 DNA sequence: TGTGCCAGCCAGGCACCAGGGGGTAGAGAGTATGGCTACACCTTC. Encoded protein: CASQAPGGREYGYTF.

CDR3 in amino acids: CASRQTGVSTEAFF. The CDR3 region has the DNA TGTGCCAGCAGGCAAACAGGGGTTAGCACTGAAGCTTTCTTT. The chain links TRBV25-1 to TRBJ1-1; TRBD1 aligns across 7 bases. CDR1 MGHDK and CDR2 SYGVNS come from the germline V gene. The CDR3 contains 14 residues. V was clipped by 6 bases and J by 4 bases; unmatched bases: 8.

The chain links TRBV6-5 to TRBJ1-1, with D unresolved. CDR3 length equals 11 residues. Trimming pared 7 bases from V and 7 bases from J, leaving 10 bases between. Germline lookup yields CDR1 MNHEY and CDR2 SVGAGI. The DNA of the CDR3 is TGTGCCAGCACGGATACAGTTGAAGCTTTCTTT. Translation: CASTDTVEAFF.